The 32 T cell receptor beta chains presented below share a single source sample, sequenced in a study of cytomegalovirus exposure and HLA in healthy donors. Assay: immunoSEQ multiplex PCR; the TCRdb copy retains only in-frame clones and omits some. The sample includes around 150,000 clones, more than 75% of them seen just once. The sequencing input was PBMCs. These receptors all stem from a young man in good health and CMV-seronegative.

V and J are TRBV27 and TRBJ2-5; 11 nucleotides agree with TRBD2. The trim removed 3 bases at V and 2 bases at J, leaving 2 bases unmatched. The CDR3 consists of 15 residues. Germline CDR1 MNHEY, CDR2 SMNVEV (reference sequence). The CDR3 nucleotides are TGTGCCAGCAGTTTTTTAGCGGGAGGGCAAGAGACCCAGTACTTC. It encodes CASSFLAGGQETQYF.

The chain couples TRBV4-2 to TRBJ1-2; 8 bases map to TRBD1. Germline CDR1 and CDR2: LGHNA and YNFKEQ. Unmatched junction bases numbered 7, after V lost 4 bases and J lost 6 bases. The CDR3 runs 14 residues. CDR3 bases: TGTGCCAGCAGCCCCTTTGTGACAGGGGATGGCTACACCTTC. Protein: CASSPFVTGDGYTF.

V and J are TRBV10-1 and TRBJ2-7; a possible D gene is TRBD2 (6 bases). The CDR3 loop spans 17 amino acids. Between the trimmed V and J ends, which lost 1 base and 7 bases, there was a span of 23 bases. From germline, CDR1 is WNHNN and CDR2 SYGVQD (reference sequence). Here the CDR3 DNA reads TGCGCCAGCAGTGAGTTCCCCCTGAGGAGGGCTCGTGGGGAGCAGTACTTC. Protein: CASSEFPLRRARGEQYF.

The chain employs TRBV9 and TRBJ2-7; D is perhaps TRBD2 (5 bases). The CDR3 sequence is 14 residues long. V lost 0 bases and J 6 bases, leaving 13 bases between the germline ends. Germline V gene lookup returns CDR1 SGDLS and CDR2 YYNGEE. As DNA, the CDR3 is TGTGCCAGCAGCGTAGTCGGGGAAATCGGCGAGCAGTACTTC. This codes for CASSVVGEIGEQYF.

V gene TRBV7-9 combines with J gene TRBJ2-7; D is uncertain. V dropped 5 bases and J dropped 4 bases, with 12 bases sitting between them. The V gene's germline CDR1 is SEHNR and CDR2 FQNEAQ (reference sequence). This CDR3 is built from 13 residues. CDR3 sequence: CASSPRDGYEQYV. DNA of the CDR3: TGTGCCAGCAGCCCTCGTGACGGGTACGAGCAGTACGTC.

The chain couples TRBV5-1 to TRBJ2-1, with TRBD2 matching 9 bases. Germline trimming cut 0 bases from V and 7 bases from J; bases unmatched to any gene: 5. This CDR3 spans 15 amino acids. The germline gives CDR1 SGHRS, CDR2 YFSETQ. The CDR3 sequence is CASSLGPSGVNEQFF. DNA of the CDR3: TGCGCCAGCAGCTTGGGTCCTAGCGGGGTAAATGAGCAGTTCTTC.

A single count supports this clone. The chain links TRBV27 to TRBJ2-1; a weak D match, TRBD2 (5 bases). The CDR3 has 15 amino acids. Deletions cut 5 bases from V and 2 bases from J, with 13 bases between. Germline V lookup: CDR1 MNHEY, CDR2 SMNVEV (reference sequence). DNA for the CDR3: TGTGCCAGCAGTATTCCTAGCACACCCTACAATGAGCAGTTCTTC. Translating gives CASSIPSTPYNEQFF.

The chain is built from TRBV27 and TRBJ2-7, with 7 bases aligning to TRBD1. J lost 4 bases, V lost 5 bases, and 14 bases had no gene match. The CDR3 loop spans 16 amino acids. Germline V gives CDR1 MNHEY, CDR2 SMNVEV (reference sequence). Written as DNA, the CDR3 is TGTGCCAGCAGTCAGACCGGGACAGTCTATAAATACGAGCAGTACTTC. This codes for CASSQTGTVYKYEQYF.

The rearrangement joins TRBV27 to TRBJ1-1; D is perhaps TRBD1 (5 bases). The CDR3 is 21 amino acids. Trimming removed 5 bases from V and 4 bases from J, with 35 bases in between. Germline lookup yields CDR1 MNHEY and CDR2 SMNVEV (reference sequence). As DNA, the CDR3 is TGTGCCAGCAGTGGCCGGCCAGGGAGATCGGCCCAAGGGAGGTGGGGCACTGAAGCTTTCTTT. This encodes CASSGRPGRSAQGRWGTEAFF.

The chain recombines TRBV19 with TRBJ1-6, with TRBD1 matching 8 bases. This CDR3 region has 13 residues. CDR1 is LNHDA, CDR2 SQIVND, per germline (reference sequence). Trimming removed 6 bases from V and 10 bases from J; junction bases left unmatched: 5. This CDR3 is CASRGQDLSPLHF. DNA for the CDR3: TGTGCCAGTAGGGGACAGGATCTCTCACCCCTCCACTTT.

The chain joins TRBV27 to TRBJ2-5; TRBD2 matches 8 bases. The J call is doubtful: the DNA matches TRBJ2-7 better. This CDR3 comprises 12 residues. In germline, CDR1 is MNHEY, CDR2 SMNVEV (reference sequence). The CDR3 protein is CASRGGVYEQYF. The CDR3 DNA sequence: TGTGCCTCCCGGGGGGGGGTTTACGAGCAGTACTTC.

The genes are TRBV7-6 and TRBJ2-5, with 13 bases lining up with TRBD2. The CDR3 runs to 16 residues. The V gene end was trimmed by 5 bases and the J gene end by 9 bases; junction bases not matched to a gene: 12. CDR1 and CDR2 (germline): SGHVS, FNYEAQ. The CDR3 DNA reads TGTGCCAGCAGCCCAGGACTAGCGGGAGCCACCGTGGCCCAGTACTTC. The encoded protein is CASSPGLAGATVAQYF.

This clone has only a few counts. This chain uses TRBV6-1 with TRBJ1-4; possible D gene TRBD1, 6 bases. The V gene's germline CDR1 is MNHNS and CDR2 SASEGT. V lost 6 bases and J lost 3, with 8 bases in between. The CDR3 has 13 amino acids. The CDR3 sequence is CASSRGSNEKLFF. DNA for the CDR3: TGTGCCAGCAGCAGGGGATCTAATGAAAAACTGTTTTTT.

The V gene is TRBV6-5, the J gene TRBJ2-5; D might be TRBD1 (6 bases). Germline lookup yields CDR1 MNHEY and CDR2 SVGAGI. Between the trimmed V and J ends, which lost 2 bases and 1 base, there was a span of 8 bases. The CDR3 is made up of 14 amino acids. The CDR3, as DNA: TGTGCCAGCAGTTACGGGGGCACCCAAGAGACCCAGTACTTC. Its translation: CASSYGGTQETQYF.

The chain has TRBV28 and TRBJ2-7, with D perhaps matching TRBD2 (7 bases). V shed 10 bases and J shed 3 bases, with 19 bases lying between them. CDR1 is MDHEN and CDR2 is SYDVKM in the germline V gene. The CDR3 loop spans 14 amino acids. The CDR3 nucleotides are TGTGCCACCGTCGGGGGGCAAGGATTCTACGAGCAGTACGTC. As protein: CATVGGQGFYEQYV.

J is TRBJ1-5 and V is TRBV4-3, with TRBD1 matching 7 bases. The junction had 8 bases not matched to a gene; V was cut back by 4 bases and J by 5 bases. The CDR3 has 15 residues. Germline values: CDR1 LGHNA, CDR2 YSLEER. The DNA for the CDR3 is TGCGCCAGCAGCCTTTCGAACAGGGGAGATCAGCCCCAGCATTTT. It encodes CASSLSNRGDQPQHF.

This clone has only one observation. The chain combines TRBV11-2 with TRBJ2-5, with 7 bases that match TRBD2. V gave up 5 bases and J gave up 3 bases; unmatched junction bases: 9. Per the germline V gene, CDR1 is SGHAT and CDR2 is FQNNGV. The length of the CDR3 is 15 residues. This chain's CDR3 is CASSDRSAGEETQYF. The CDR3 bases are TGTGCCAGCAGCGATCGTTCGGCGGGAGAAGAGACCCAGTACTTC. Supplemented by reference TRBV11-2 and TRBJ2-5, the full variable domain reads EAGVAQSPRYKIIEKRQSVAFWCNPISGHATLYWYQQILGQGPKLLIQFQNNGVVDDSQLPKDRFSAERLKGVDSTLKIQPAKLEDSAVYLCASSDRSAGEETQYFGPGTRLLVL.

The chain is built from TRBV19 and TRBJ1-2, with 10 bases matching TRBD1. The trim removed 4 bases at V and 3 bases at J, leaving 5 bases unmatched. Germline-derived CDR1 and CDR2 are LNHDA and SQIVND (reference sequence). The CDR3 is 15 residues long. The CDR3: CASSKTGGAHYGYTF. CDR3 sequence (DNA): TGTGCCAGTAGTAAGACAGGGGGCGCCCACTATGGCTACACCTTC.

This chain connects TRBV5-1 to TRBJ1-6; 8 bases are a match to TRBD1. The V and J ends lost 6 bases and 7 bases, in that order; junction bases with no gene match: 3. CDR1 and CDR2 from the germline V gene are SGHRS and YFSETQ. The CDR3 runs to 13 residues. CDR3 sequence reads: CASTQGVNSPLHF. CDR3 bases: TGCGCCAGCACACAGGGGGTAAATTCACCCCTCCACTTT. The variable domain in full, with the rest retrieved from reference TRBV5-1 and TRBJ1-6, is KAGVTQTPRYLIKTRGQQVTLSCSPISGHRSVSWYQQTPGQGLQFLFEYFSETQRNKGNFPGRFSGRQFSNSRSEMNVSTLELGDSALYLCASTQGVNSPLHFGNGTRLTVT.

The V and J genes are TRBV6-1 and TRBJ2-5; D gene ambiguous. Trimming removed 3 bases at V and 0 bases at J, with 5 bases between. CDR1 MNHNS and CDR2 SASEGT come from the germline V gene. This CDR3 has 13 amino acids. CDR3 protein: CASSDSYQETQYF. CDR3 DNA sequence: TGTGCCAGCAGTGATTCTTACCAAGAGACCCAGTACTTC.

This chain links TRBV5-4 with TRBJ2-7; 14 bases fit TRBD2. The J segment lost 5 bases and the V segment lost 4 bases, leaving 8 bases of the junction unmatched. Germline CDR1 and CDR2: SGHNT and YYREEE (reference sequence). The CDR3 consists of 16 residues. For the CDR3, the DNA is TGTGCCAGCAGCCAGTCAATGACTAGCGGGAGGGACGAGCAGTACTTC. Translation: CASSQSMTSGRDEQYF.

The J gene is TRBJ2-1, the V gene TRBV27, with D maybe TRBD1 (6 bases). Per germline, CDR1 MNHEY and CDR2 SMNVEV (reference sequence). Trimming cost V 6 bases and J 8 bases, with 14 bases left between them. This CDR3 spans 13 amino acids. CDR3: CASSHRVYDEQFF. The CDR3 DNA follows: TGTGCCAGCAGCCACAGGGTATACGATGAGCAGTTCTTC.

The chain is built from TRBV6-1 and TRBJ1-2; TRBD1 might be the D (6 bases). This CDR3 is built from 12 residues. Germline assignment: CDR1 MNHNS and CDR2 SASEGT. V gave up 6 bases and J gave up 7 bases, with 12 bases separating them. Here the CDR3 DNA reads TGTGCCAGCAGCGCTGGACAGCTTGGCTACACCTTC. Translating gives CASSAGQLGYTF.

This clone occurred once. This CDR3 is CASSAGQGGAGELFF. CDR3 bases: TGTGCCAGCAGCGCGGGACAGGGAGGAGCCGGGGAGCTGTTTTTT. The chain links TRBV7-2 to TRBJ2-2; 9 nucleotides match TRBD1. Germline V lookup: CDR1 SGHTA, CDR2 FQGNSA. J lost 6 bases, V lost 5 bases, and 7 bases had no gene match. The CDR3 sequence is 15 residues long.

This clone appeared a single time. The chain is built from TRBV2 and TRBJ1-5; TRBD1 matches 11 bases. CDR3 size: 15 residues. V gave up 3 bases and J gave up 6 bases; unmatched junction bases: 4. Germline lookup yields CDR1 SNHLY and CDR2 FYNNEI. CDR3 nucleotide sequence: TGTGCCAGCAGTGAGGGACAGGGGGGAGGTCAGCCCCAGCATTTT. Its translation: CASSEGQGGGQPQHF.

This clone came up once. Other DNA sequences in the sample encode the same CDR3. V gene TRBV27 combines with J gene TRBJ1-5, with a possible D match to TRBD1 (5 bases). Germline CDR1 MNHEY, CDR2 SMNVEV (reference sequence). The CDR3 length is 14 residues. V dropped 2 bases and J dropped 3 bases, with 8 bases sitting between them. The CDR3 here is CASSLAGNNQPQHF. The CDR3 coding sequence is TGTGCCAGCAGTTTAGCAGGGAACAATCAGCCCCAGCATTTT.

This chain connects TRBV11-2 to TRBJ2-7; maybe TRBD1 (5 bases). V shed 0 bases and J shed 5 bases, with 11 bases lying between them. In germline, CDR1 is SGHAT, CDR2 FQNNGV. This CDR3 spans 14 amino acids. CDR3 DNA: TGTGCCAGCAGCTTAGATCAGGGATTCAACGAGCAGTACTTC. Translating gives CASSLDQGFNEQYF.

The rearrangement joins TRBV5-8 to TRBJ2-6, with TRBD2 identical over 9 bases. Germline CDR1 and CDR2: SGHTS and YDEGEE. The CDR3 length is 19 residues. V dropped 4 bases and J dropped 10; count of bases not matched to a gene: 21. The CDR3 loop is CASSMEAPGGRGLGNVLTF. The CDR3 nucleotides are TGTGCCAGCAGCATGGAGGCACCCGGCGGGAGGGGCCTCGGAAACGTCCTGACTTTC.

This chain joins TRBV5-6 and TRBJ2-7, with 10 nucleotides matching TRBD1. CDR1 is SGHDT and CDR2 is YYEEEE in the germline V gene. The CDR3 sequence is 14 residues long. V lost 0 bases, J lost 4 bases, and 1 base stayed unmatched. The CDR3: CASSLGQGAYEQYF. CDR3 DNA: TGTGCCAGCAGCTTGGGACAGGGGGCGTACGAGCAGTACTTC.

V gene TRBV6-5 combines with J gene TRBJ1-2; 10 bases line up with TRBD1. Looked up from germline, CDR1 is MNHEY and CDR2 is SVGAGI. Germline trimming cut 4 bases from V and 6 bases from J; bases unmatched to any gene: 5. CDR3 length equals 14 residues. The CDR3 loop reads CASSSGQGRDGYTF. The CDR3 coding sequence is TGTGCCAGCAGTTCGGGACAGGGGAGGGATGGCTACACCTTC.

This chain connects TRBV9 to TRBJ2-1; D unclear. Trimming shortened V by 0 bases and J by 8 bases, and 6 bases separated the two germline ends. The CDR3 is 12 residues long. CDR1 is SGDLS, CDR2 YYNGEE, per germline. The CDR3 DNA reads TGTGCCAGCAGCGTAGCCTCGGATGAGCAGTTCTTC. Translation: CASSVASDEQFF.

The gene calls are TRBV6-6 and TRBJ1-2; a weak D match, TRBD1 (5 bases). The CDR3 consists of 15 residues. V lost 5 bases, J lost 1 base, and 14 bases lay in between. The germline V gene has CDR1 MNHNY and CDR2 SVGAGI (reference sequence). The DNA of the CDR3 is TGTGCCAGCAGTGCGGACATCCCCAATAACTATGGCTACACCTTC. This encodes CASSADIPNNYGYTF.